This note documents a single T cell receptor beta chain sequence. The clone's antigen remains unknown. Per-base qualities were not stored, and no clone one base away is much larger. This entry is derived from a study of T cells in Graves' hyperthyroidism and ophthalmopathy (dated by TCRdb to between 2019 and 2020). As for the study more broadly: Peripheral blood samples were taken at initial diagnosis, before any treatment was given. To identify TCR V-J signatures that set the groups apart, the researchers used a discovery cohort of 90 to 100 patients, made up of roughly 40 with Graves' ophthalmopathy and 57 with stable Graves' hyperthyroidism. Whether ophthalmopathy could be predicted prospectively was tested in an independent validation cohort made up of roughly 20 hyperthyroidism patients plus 17 patients who later progressed to ophthalmopathy. The approximately 100 discovery patients were randomly divided into training and test sets at a 7:3 ratio. In addition, the study compared T-cell repertoires in thyroid tissue and in blood from six Graves' hyperthyroidism patients. Once sampling was done, hyperthyroidism patients were given methimazole at a starting dose of 30 mg daily, whereas ophthalmopathy patients were given high-dose intravenous methylprednisolone. According to the paper, TCR Vbeta CDR3 sequencing was carried out on more than 120 peripheral blood samples, which came from approximately 41 ophthalmopathy, roughly 75 hyperthyroidism and approximately 17 progressor patients.

The study at large found these results: Sample size was not statistically predetermined, and blinding of investigators to group allocation was not performed. Most expanded thyroid clonotypes (frequency above 0.001) were also detected in blood, suggesting blood repertoires may reflect thyroid immune responses. A 13 V-J signature model separated ophthalmopathy from stable hyperthyroidism, with approximately 86% sensitivity and 81.08% specificity in cross-validation and 80%/75% in testing. In validation, the model predicted progression to ophthalmopathy a median of roughly six months before onset, with roughly 71% sensitivity and 72.22% specificity.

The TCR beta CDR3 regions were amplified from RNA transcripts. The TCR CDR3 was subjected to a first round of RT-PCR using the HTBI primer set and the Qiagen OneStep RT-PCR kit. Libraries were constructed in a second round of multiplex PCR, after which size selection and purification were performed. Libraries were sequenced paired-end with 100 bp reads on an Illumina HiSeq2000. As for the authors' bioinformatics: SOAPnuke was used to process the raw data, with reads discarded if the reads contained adapters or uncalled bases, had a mean Phred below 15, or lacked an exact constant-primer or identifier match. High-quality paired reads were merged using COPE v1.2.5, and each unique nucleotide sequence was defined as a clonotype. Clonotypes were aligned to IMGT TRBV, TRBD and TRBJ reference segments using MiTCR v1.1. The analysis was restricted to V-J combinations with a frequency above 0.0001, which together covered just over 99% of the repertoires. The TCS score was defined as F50 (clonal expansion) divided by E x V (chaos), with BLOSUM62-based TCRdist calculated between CDR3 peptides within each V-J. Welch's t-statistics and random forest reduced fewer than 600 V-J features to roughly 13, which were used in a naive Bayes classifier (R e1071). TCRdb cleaned the public reads at Q25 with fastp, built clones with MiXCR and kept in-frame beta chains. Every CDR3 protein is listed once, alongside the most common genes and DNA of its rows. The V and J calls shown here were made by TCRdb, not taken from the authors' results. The sample includes 350,000 to 400,000 distinct CDR3 sequences, with about 15% observed a single time. In total, the top ten clones hold about 31% of the sample.

Stable Graves' hyperthyroidism was defined as no progression to ophthalmopathy during 18 months of follow-up. The hyperthyroidism patients were between 18 and 65 years old and newly diagnosed, with a disease duration of less than 2 months. Any patient with an uncontrolled infection, another autoimmune disease, pregnancy or lactation was excluded. Diagnoses were established on the basis of clinical symptoms, serum thyroxine and TRAb, thyroid ultrasound, and orbital computed tomography. PBMCs were isolated from around 10 ml of fresh peripheral blood by Ficoll-Paque density gradient centrifugation. Total RNA was extracted using Trizol reagent, and RNA quality was assessed on an Agilent 2100 Bioanalyzer. The cysteine opens and the phenylalanine closes a CDR3 of 15 amino acids. Only CDR3 DNA remains: 45 bases, in frame from the first base. Based on the germline V gene, the CDR1 and CDR2 sequences are MNHEY and SVGEGT. V is shortened by 0 bases, J by 5 bases, and the region joining them spans 13 bases.

Specimen: blood. This TCR derives from a young woman with Graves' hyperthyroidism. The chain is made from TRBV6-2 or TRBV6-3 and TRBJ2-5; the D segment could be TRBD1, given 5 matching bases. CDR3 sequence: CASSYSGGRAETQYF. The nucleotide sequence reads as follows: TGTGCCAGCAGTTACTCGGGTGGCAGGGCGGAGACCCAGTACTTC.